This T cell receptor beta chain is from a study of cytotoxic CD8 clonotypes in ibrutinib-treated CLL. Profiling relied on immunoSEQ multiplex PCR, and the TCRdb table lists in-frame clones only, not all of them. The sample carries around 200,000 clones, roughly 79% recorded once. The source of this sequence is a human donor with chronic lymphocytic leukemia. The source material was PBMCs, sampled after 12 months of ibrutinib treatment.

The CDR3 nucleotides are TGTGCCAGTACCCCGGTGGGGATTGGGTCGAATGGCTACACCTTC. This sequence encodes CASTPVGIGSNGYTF. The rearrangement links TRBV19 to TRBJ1-2; D ambiguous. V was trimmed by 7 bases and J by 6 bases, leaving 21 bases between them. The CDR3 consists of 15 residues. Germline V gives CDR1 LNHDA, CDR2 SQIVND (reference sequence). Using reference TRBV19 and TRBJ1-2 for the parts outside the CDR3, the full variable domain is DGGITQSPKYLFRKEGQNVTLSCEQNLNHDAMYWYRQDPGQGLRLIYYSQIVNDFQKGDIAEGYSVSREKKESFPLTVTSAQKNPTAFYLCASTPVGIGSNGYTFGSGTRLTVV.